The 27 T cell receptor beta chains below were found in one sample sequenced in a study of CD8 T cells in Susac syndrome. RNA in amounts of roughly 0.5 to 1 ug was reverse transcribed with random hexamers. TCRdb reprocessed the immunoSEQ multiplex PCR reads via MiXCR and lists one record per CDR3 protein. The data contain roughly 150,000 distinct CDR3 sequences, approximately 96% of them singletons. The material sequenced was CD8+ T cells from PBMCs. The receptors derive from a human donor with multiple sclerosis.

This clonotype is a singleton in its sample. V and J are TRBV20-1 and TRBJ2-7, with D maybe TRBD2 (5 bases). The CDR3 is 14 residues long. CDR1 and CDR2 from the germline V gene are DFQATT and SNEGSKA (reference sequence). Trimming pared 3 bases from V and 2 bases from J, leaving 14 bases between. CDR3 sequence (DNA): TGCAGTGCTAGGGGCCTAGCTGTACCCTACGAGCAGTACTTC. Its protein is CSARGLAVPYEQYF.

This rearrangement joins TRBV20-1 to TRBJ2-7, with D possibly matching TRBD2 (6 bases). The CDR3 length is 14 residues. Germline CDR1 DFQATT, CDR2 SNEGSKA (reference sequence). Trimming cost V 3 bases and J 0 bases, with 12 bases left between them. CDR3 bases: TGCAGTGCTAGGGTTGGGAGGAGCTCCTACGAGCAGTACTTC. Amino acids: CSARVGRSSYEQYF.

V gene TRBV20-1 combines with J gene TRBJ2-3, with TRBD2 matching over 9 bases. This CDR3 comprises 16 residues. The ends lost 0 bases at V and 2 bases at J; junction bases unmatched: 6. Germline values: CDR1 DFQATT, CDR2 SNEGSKA (reference sequence). CDR3 nucleotide sequence: TGCAGTGCTAGAGATTTTAGACTAGCGGCCACAGATACGCAGTATTTT. As protein: CSARDFRLAATDTQYF.

The chain joins TRBV29-1 to TRBJ1-2; D unclear. Germline V gives CDR1 SQVTM, CDR2 ANQGSEA. The CDR3 consists of 10 residues. The ends were cut back, 8 bases at V and 8 bases at J, with 12 bases in the middle. The CDR3 reads CSFSGEGYTF. CDR3 DNA: TGCAGCTTTAGCGGGGAAGGCTACACCTTC.

V and J are TRBV10-3 and TRBJ1-2; D is ambiguous. Looked up from germline, CDR1 is ENHRY and CDR2 is SYGVKD. Between the trimmed V and J ends, which lost 6 bases and 2 bases, there was a span of 4 bases. This CDR3 spans 11 amino acids. The CDR3 nucleotides read TGTGCCATCAGGGACAACTATGGCTACACCTTC. Translation gives CAIRDNYGYTF.

The chain combines TRBV4-1 with TRBJ2-3; perhaps TRBD1 as D (5 bases). Germline CDR1 MGHRA, CDR2 YSYEKL. V was cut by 7 bases and J by 3 bases, with 20 bases left in between. The CDR3 consists of 16 residues. For the CDR3, the DNA is TGCGCCAGCACCCTAGGACATCCTATAGAAACAGATACGCAGTATTTT. The encoded protein is CASTLGHPIETDTQYF.

This clonotype came up a few times. This chain uses TRBV12-3 or TRBV12-4 with TRBJ1-5; 7 bases align to TRBD1. The CDR3 consists of 14 residues. V shed 5 bases and J 4 bases; nucleotides not matched to a gene: 5. CDR3: CASSVDRVNQPQHF. DNA of the CDR3: TGTGCCAGCAGTGTAGACAGGGTTAATCAGCCCCAGCATTTT.

The chain combines TRBV4-3 with TRBJ1-2; 9 bases are a match to TRBD1. After removal of 2 bases from V and 4 bases from J, the junction contained 8 bases not matched to a gene. Germline assignment: CDR1 LGHNA and CDR2 YSLEER. This CDR3 has 16 amino acids. CDR3 sequence (DNA): TGCGCCAGCAGCCAATTGACCCGGGACAGGGTCTATGGCTACACCTTC. This translates into CASSQLTRDRVYGYTF.

V and J are TRBV20-1 and TRBJ2-7; TRBD2 agrees at 9 bases. V shed 5 bases and J 0 bases; nucleotides not matched to a gene: 11. From germline, CDR1 is DFQATT and CDR2 SNEGSKA (reference sequence). The CDR3 length is 16 residues. The CDR3 is CSAAELAGYSSYEQYF. For the CDR3, the DNA is TGCAGTGCTGCAGAACTAGCGGGCTATAGCTCCTACGAGCAGTACTTC.

This clonotype appeared once. The genes are TRBV29-1 and TRBJ2-6, with D perhaps TRBD1 (6 bases). Trimming stripped 0 bases from V and 0 bases from J, with 15 bases between. Per the germline V gene, CDR1 is SQVTM and CDR2 is ANQGSEA. The CDR3 runs 18 residues. The chain's CDR3 is CSVEDTFRGSSGANVLTF. CDR3 nucleotides: TGCAGCGTTGAAGATACCTTCAGGGGCTCCTCTGGGGCCAACGTCCTGACTTTC.

This chain connects TRBV7-9 to TRBJ1-3, with 8 bases that match TRBD1. With 0 bases clipped from V and 1 base from J, the junction kept 5 bases outside the gene matches. The CDR3 totals 17 residues. Germline V gene lookup returns CDR1 SEHNR and CDR2 FQNEAQ (reference sequence). The CDR3 here is CASSLARGQGSGNTIYF. CDR3 DNA sequence: TGTGCCAGCAGCTTAGCTCGAGGACAGGGTTCTGGAAACACCATATATTTT.

V gene TRBV11-2 combines with J gene TRBJ2-1; no firm D call. Germline V gene sequence: CDR1 SGHAT, CDR2 FQNNGV. V lost 6 bases and J lost 10, with 10 bases in between. This CDR3 contains 11 residues. Written as DNA, the CDR3 is TGTGCCAGCAGATACGGCCAAGAGCAGTTCTTC. This sequence encodes CASRYGQEQFF.

Concerning this clonotype itself: The junction and the germline gene differ at one end; a read error may be behind it. The chain has TRBV5-1 and TRBJ1-2; D ambiguous. The CDR3 covers 11 residues. CDR1 SGHRS and CDR2 YFSETQ come from the germline V gene. In nucleotides, the CDR3 is TGCGCCAGCAGCTTGGGTCCGGGTTTGGTCTTC. Translated, it gives CASSLGPGLVF.

The chain links TRBV14 to TRBJ1-6, with 7 bases fitting TRBD1. The CDR3 has 15 amino acids. CDR1 is SGHDN and CDR2 is FVKESK in the germline V gene. The ends lost 3 bases at V and 4 bases at J; junction bases unmatched: 3. CDR3 nucleotides: TGTGCCAGCAGCCAGTGGGGACAGTATAATTCACCCCTCCACTTT. Amino acids: CASSQWGQYNSPLHF.

This clonotype occurred a few times. The gene calls are TRBV2 and TRBJ1-1; maybe TRBD1 (5 bases). CDR3 length: 12 amino acids. Germline assignment: CDR1 SNHLY and CDR2 FYNNEI. Between the trimmed V and J ends, which lost 4 bases and 4 bases, there was a span of 7 bases. The CDR3 loop reads CASSGGGTEAFF. CDR3 nucleotides: TGTGCCAGCAGTGGGGGGGGCACTGAAGCTTTCTTT.

This clonotype was found once. The V and J genes are TRBV7-9 and TRBJ2-1; 9 bases are shared with TRBD1. The CDR3 is 16 residues long. Germline CDR1 is SEHNR and CDR2 is FQNEAQ (reference sequence). The J segment lost 0 bases and the V segment lost 5 bases, leaving 5 bases of the junction unmatched. In nucleotides, the CDR3 is TGTGCCAGCAGCCCCGGGACAGGGAGCTCCTACAATGAGCAGTTCTTC. Encoded protein: CASSPGTGSSYNEQFF.

The V and J genes are TRBV5-6 and TRBJ1-1; no definite D call. V lost 0 bases, J lost 10 bases, and 10 bases lay in between. Germline lookup yields CDR1 SGHDT and CDR2 YYEEEE. This CDR3 is 12 amino acids long. CDR3 amino acids: CASSLAGRGAFF. The CDR3 DNA reads TGTGCCAGCAGCTTGGCCGGGCGTGGAGCTTTCTTT. The variable domain in full, completed from reference TRBV5-6 and TRBJ1-1, reads DAGVTQSPTHLIKTRGQQVTLRCSPKSGHDTVSWYQQALGQGPQFIFQYYEEEERQRGNFPDRFSGHQFPNYSSELNVNALLLGDSALYLCASSLAGRGAFFGQGTRLTVV.

The chain joins TRBV13 to TRBJ1-1; D perhaps matches TRBD1 (5 bases). Trimming took off 0 bases at V and 11 bases at J, with 10 bases between the two ends. Germline-derived CDR1 and CDR2 are PRHDT and FYEKMQ (reference sequence). The CDR3 is made up of 12 amino acids. CDR3 region: CASSLGLGEAFF. CDR3 DNA sequence: TGTGCCAGCAGCTTAGGCCTGGGGGAGGCTTTCTTT.

The chain combines TRBV24-1 with TRBJ2-3; D call uncertain. Germline CDR1 is KGHDR and CDR2 is SFDVKD. V lost 0 bases to trimming and J lost 1 base, with 13 bases between them. The CDR3 sequence is 17 residues long. The CDR3 protein is CATSDLRQHGRTDTQYF. Written as DNA, the CDR3 is TGTGCCACCAGTGATTTGAGGCAGCACGGTCGCACAGATACGCAGTATTTT.

This clonotype appeared once. This chain uses TRBV30 with TRBJ2-3; D not resolved. The CDR3 is 13 residues long. V shed 8 bases and J shed 2 bases, with 14 bases lying between them. In germline, CDR1 is GTSNPN, CDR2 SVGIG (reference sequence). In DNA, the CDR3 is TGTGCCCTACTCTCGGAGACCACAGATACGCAGTATTTT. This sequence encodes CALLSETTDTQYF. Filled out from reference TRBV30 and TRBJ2-3, the complete variable domain reads SQTIHQWPATLVQPVGSPLSLECTVEGTSNPNLYWYRQAAGRGLQLLFYSVGIGQISSEVPQNLSASRPQDRQFILSSKKLLLSDSGFYLCALLSETTDTQYFGPGTRLTVL.

The chain links TRBV9 to TRBJ1-5; maybe TRBD1 (6 bases). V lost 3 bases and J 4 bases, leaving 8 bases between the germline ends. The CDR3 runs to 13 residues. Germline CDR1 SGDLS, CDR2 YYNGEE. The DNA of the CDR3 is TGTGCCAGCAGCGCGCAGGGGAATCAGCCCCAGCATTTT. Protein product: CASSAQGNQPQHF. Looking up the rest from reference TRBV9 and TRBJ1-5 gives the full variable domain: DSGVTQTPKHLITATGQRVTLRCSPRSGDLSVYWYQQSLDQGLQFLIQYYNGEERAKGNILERFSAQQFPDLHSELNLSSLELGDSALYFCASSAQGNQPQHFGDGTRLSIL.

V and J are TRBV9 and TRBJ1-1; D is unresolved. The germline gives CDR1 SGDLS, CDR2 YYNGEE. The length of the CDR3 is 15 residues. The V end was cut by 3 bases, the J end by 4 bases, with 16 bases between. For the CDR3, the DNA is TGTGCCAGCAGCGCCGGGTGGACCGCCGGCACTGAAGCTTTCTTT. The encoded protein is CASSAGWTAGTEAFF.

The chain has TRBV6-5 and TRBJ1-1; D is unclear. The CDR3 is made up of 13 amino acids. Deletions cut 6 bases from V and 6 bases from J, with 14 bases between. The germline V gene has CDR1 MNHEY and CDR2 SVGAGI. Here the CDR3 DNA reads TGTGCCAGCAGGAACGCCCCGGGATCTGAAGCTTTCTTT. This sequence encodes CASRNAPGSEAFF.

The chain uses TRBV20-1 and TRBJ2-5; 10 nucleotides agree with TRBD2. CDR3 length: 16 residues. Looked up from germline, CDR1 is DFQATT and CDR2 is SNEGSKA (reference sequence). Losses at the gene ends were 3 bases for V and 9 bases for J; bases not matched to a gene: 16. The CDR3 DNA reads as TGCAGTGCTAGCCCCCGGGGTCGGAGCGGGGGGGAGGCCCAGTACTTC. Translation gives CSASPRGRSGGEAQYF.

The chain is built from TRBV5-1 and TRBJ2-3; no clear D gene. From germline, CDR1 is SGHRS and CDR2 YFSETQ. The CDR3 spans 14 residues. The V and J ends lost 6 bases and 2 bases respectively, with 13 bases between them. CDR3 in DNA: TGCGCCAGCACCCACGCAAGGGCCACAGATACGCAGTATTTT. This sequence encodes CASTHARATDTQYF.

The chain uses TRBV9 and TRBJ2-3, with 15 bases that match TRBD2. The CDR3 is 18 amino acids. CDR1 is SGDLS, CDR2 YYNGEE, per germline. V shed 5 bases, J shed 5 bases, and the junction held 12 bases outside the gene matches. The CDR3 protein is CASSEEGTSGGPGDTQYF. DNA for the CDR3: TGTGCCAGCAGTGAGGAGGGGACTAGCGGGGGGCCCGGAGATACGCAGTATTTT.

V usage is TRBV21-1 and J usage is TRBJ2-5. TRBV21-1 is listed as a pseudogene. The CDR3 is made up of 12 amino acids. The CDR3 loop is CASTGDQETQYF. CDR3 DNA: TGTGCCAGCACGGGGGACCAAGAGACCCAGTACTTC.